This entry concerns a single T cell receptor (beta chain). What it binds is unknown. RNA was extracted from bulk tissue without any cell sorting. Distant lung tissue was collected more than 3 cm away from the tumor edge. A modified ARM-PCR protocol with three rounds of nested PCR amplified TCRbeta. TCRdb used MiXCR to reprocess the multiplex PCR reads, holding one entry per CDR3 protein. The sample contains tens of thousands of distinct CDR3 sequences, over 60% of which appear only once. The sample comes from a study of tumor and adjacent non-tumor tissue in lung cancer. Study-wide background: Aged roughly 31 to 85 years, patients included under 13 men and several women with stage I to III disease. Each sample yielded around 4.2 million productive TCRbeta reads on average.

Study observations and caveats: In normal lung, the top 100 clones were significantly more dominant than in tumor.

This CDR3 contains 15 residues. V was cut by 8 bases and J by 3 bases, with 19 bases left in between. Germline V gene sequence: CDR1 WSHSY, CDR2 SAAADI. The sequenced sample was distant non-tumor lung tissue. The clonotype was recovered from a man in his 70s with non-small cell lung cancer. J is TRBJ2-5 and V is TRBV10-2; possible D gene TRBD1, 6 bases. As DNA, the CDR3 is TGCGCCAGCGGAGACATGGGACATGGAGAAGAGACCCAGTACTTC. It codes for CASGDMGHGEETQYF.